This is a list of T cell receptor beta chains from one sample in a study of blood T cell repertoires in COVID-19. Sequencing was performed with immunoSEQ multiplex PCR; in TCRdb, only in-frame clones are kept and a portion is missing. The sample has about 220,000 clones, about 88% seen once. The sequenced sample consisted of peripheral blood. Source of these receptors: a woman in her forties or fifties with COVID-19, enrolled during active disease. CDR3s include the opening cysteine and the closing phenylalanine or tryptophan. A D gene is named only where the DNA matches it firmly. Not all rows give a size; the values are once, few, many and, for expanded clones, a class.

j_call: TRBJ2-2
clone_size: NA
d_call: TRBD2
v_call: TRBV19
cdr3_nt: TGTGCCAGTAGTAAGGGACTAGCGGATCACACCGGGGAGCTGTTTTTT
cdr3_aa: CASSKGLADHTGELFF

j_call: TRBJ1-6
clone_size: NA
d_call: NA
v_call: TRBV6-6
cdr3_nt: TGTGCCAGTAGTGTGGGCGCGAATTCACCCCTCCACTTT
cdr3_aa: CASSVGANSPLHF

j_call: TRBJ2-1
clone_size: NA
d_call: NA
v_call: TRBV7-8
cdr3_nt: TGTGCCAGCAGCTTTTCTCGGAGTTACAATGAGCAGTTCTTC
cdr3_aa: CASSFSRSYNEQFF

j_call: TRBJ1-6
clone_size: NA
d_call: NA
v_call: TRBV11-3
cdr3_nt: TGTGCCAGCAGCCCTTTGTATAATTCACCCCTCCACTTT
cdr3_aa: CASSPLYNSPLHF

j_call: TRBJ1-1
clone_size: NA
d_call: NA
v_call: TRBV7-9
cdr3_nt: TGTGCCAGCAGCCTAGAGCGGGACACTGAAGCTTTCTTT
cdr3_aa: CASSLERDTEAFF

j_call: TRBJ2-3
clone_size: NA
d_call: TRBD1
v_call: TRBV5-5
cdr3_nt: TGTGCCAGCAGCCTTCAGGGGGTCTTTGCAGATACGCAGTATTTT
cdr3_aa: CASSLQGVFADTQYF

j_call: TRBJ2-3
clone_size: NA
d_call: NA
v_call: TRBV7-3
cdr3_nt: TGTGCCAGCAGCTTAAGGGAGACAGATACGCAGTATTTT
cdr3_aa: CASSLRETDTQYF

j_call: TRBJ2-7
clone_size: once
d_call: TRBD2
v_call: TRBV9
cdr3_nt: TGTGCCAGCAGCCCCGGACTAGCGGCCGCCGAGTTAGAGCAGTACTTC
cdr3_aa: CASSPGLAAAELEQYF

j_call: TRBJ2-1
clone_size: NA
d_call: NA
v_call: TRBV19
cdr3_nt: TGTGCCAGTAGCCTGTACAATGAGCAGTTCTTC
cdr3_aa: CASSLYNEQFF

j_call: TRBJ2-3
clone_size: NA
d_call: TRBD2
v_call: TRBV5-4
cdr3_nt: TGTGCCAGCAGCTTGGGCGGGGGTTGGTCAGATACGCAGTATTTT
cdr3_aa: CASSLGGGWSDTQYF

j_call: TRBJ1-5
clone_size: NA
d_call: TRBD1
v_call: TRBV2
cdr3_nt: TGTGCCAGCAGTCCCCGGACAGGGAACTTGAATAGCAATCAGCCCCAGCATTTT
cdr3_aa: CASSPRTGNLNSNQPQHF

j_call: TRBJ2-2
clone_size: NA
d_call: NA
v_call: TRBV6-6
cdr3_nt: TGTGCCAGCAGTTACCAGGGTATATCCGGGGAGCTGTTTTTT
cdr3_aa: CASSYQGISGELFF

j_call: TRBJ1-6
clone_size: NA
d_call: NA
v_call: TRBV6-4
cdr3_nt: TGTGCCAGCAGTGCGGCGGGCGGGACGGATTCACCCCTCCACTTT
cdr3_aa: CASSAAGGTDSPLHF

j_call: TRBJ2-6
clone_size: NA
d_call: NA
v_call: TRBV10-3
cdr3_nt: TGTGCCATCAGTGAATCGGGGAATGGGGCCAACGTCCTGACTTTC
cdr3_aa: CAISESGNGANVLTF

j_call: TRBJ1-2
clone_size: NA
d_call: NA
v_call: TRBV10-3
cdr3_nt: TGTGCCATCGGCCGGGACAATACCTATGGCTACACCTTC
cdr3_aa: CAIGRDNTYGYTF

j_call: TRBJ2-5
clone_size: NA
d_call: TRBD1
v_call: TRBV20-1
cdr3_nt: TGCAGTGAAGGACAGGGTGAGACCCAGTACTTC
cdr3_aa: CSEGQGETQYF

j_call: TRBJ2-1
clone_size: NA
d_call: NA
v_call: TRBV19
cdr3_nt: TGTGCCAGTAGTATATCGGTTAACAATGAGCAGTTCTTC
cdr3_aa: CASSISVNNEQFF

j_call: TRBJ2-7
clone_size: once
d_call: NA
v_call: TRBV20-1
cdr3_nt: TGCAGTGCTAGTCCGAGACTTTACGAGCAGTACTTC
cdr3_aa: CSASPRLYEQYF

j_call: TRBJ1-2
clone_size: NA
d_call: NA
v_call: TRBV7-9
cdr3_nt: TGTGCCAGCAGCCCCGCAGAGGGGGATGGGCCACGGGACTATGGCTACACCTTC
cdr3_aa: CASSPAEGDGPRDYGYTF

j_call: TRBJ2-2
clone_size: NA
d_call: NA
v_call: TRBV14
cdr3_nt: TGTGCCAGCAGCCAAGCCGGACCTCGGGGCGGGGAGCTGTTTTTT
cdr3_aa: CASSQAGPRGGELFF

j_call: TRBJ1-5
clone_size: once
d_call: TRBD1
v_call: TRBV19
cdr3_nt: TGTGCCAGTAGTAAGAGGGGGCGAAGCAATCAGCCCCAGCATTTT
cdr3_aa: CASSKRGRSNQPQHF

j_call: TRBJ1-2
clone_size: NA
d_call: NA
v_call: TRBV9
cdr3_nt: TGTGCCAGCAGCGTAGCTTCGGGGTCTCCCCTCTATGGCTACACCTTC
cdr3_aa: CASSVASGSPLYGYTF

j_call: TRBJ1-3
clone_size: NA
d_call: NA
v_call: TRBV6-1
cdr3_nt: TGTGCCAGCAGTGAAAGTAGCTCTGGAAACACCATATATTTT
cdr3_aa: CASSESSSGNTIYF

j_call: TRBJ1-2
clone_size: NA
d_call: NA
v_call: TRBV19
cdr3_nt: TGTGCCAGTAGTATCGCCCCAGAAGCTAACTATGGCTACACCTTC
cdr3_aa: CASSIAPEANYGYTF

j_call: TRBJ2-7
clone_size: once
d_call: TRBD2
v_call: TRBV5-1
cdr3_nt: TGCGCCAGCAGCCTAAGAGCGGGGGAGTCCTACGAGCAGTACTTC
cdr3_aa: CASSLRAGESYEQYF

j_call: TRBJ1-5
clone_size: NA
d_call: TRBD1
v_call: TRBV19
cdr3_nt: TGTGCCAGTAGGGGACAGCCTAGCAATCAGCCCCAGCATTTT
cdr3_aa: CASRGQPSNQPQHF

j_call: TRBJ1-4
clone_size: NA
d_call: NA
v_call: TRBV11-1
cdr3_nt: TGTGCCAGCAGCTTTACCCGGACAGCGAGGGAAAAACTGTTTTTT
cdr3_aa: CASSFTRTAREKLFF

j_call: TRBJ2-3
clone_size: NA
d_call: NA
v_call: TRBV7-2
cdr3_nt: TGTGCCAGCAGCTTAGCTGGGGGGGCGACAGATACGCAGTATTTT
cdr3_aa: CASSLAGGATDTQYF